The TCR beta chain under discussion was sequenced for a study of regulatory T cells in long-lasting Graves disease. Study-wide results and caveats: Owing to a sample size that was small, accuracy may have been reduced.

Through Arm-PCR of CDR3 regions and iRepertoire HTBI primers, TCR beta libraries were built. TCRdb re-analysed the multiplex PCR reads in MiXCR, keeping a single row per CDR3 protein. The table lists a few hundred thousand distinct CDR3 sequences, about 16% of them singletons. Time point denoted: newly diagnosed GD, antithyroid drugs for less than 3 months. Following extraction of RNA from PBMCs, that RNA was used to make the TCR library. Germline V lookup: CDR1 SEHNR, CDR2 FQNEAQ (reference sequence). CDR3 length: 16 residues. Trimming stripped 5 bases from V and 0 bases from J, with 14 bases between. A word on this clonotype: Its antigen is currently unknown.

Another study also made use of these data, one on T cells in Graves' hyperthyroidism and ophthalmopathy. From that paper: The TCR CDR3 first-round RT-PCR relied on the HTBI primer set.

V is TRBV7-9 and J is TRBJ1-3, with no clear D. This TCR was sampled from a woman between 18 and 29 years old with Graves disease. Sequences were derived from peripheral blood mononuclear cells (PBMCs), sampled at new diagnosis, from a patient treated with antithyroid drugs. DNA of the CDR3: TGTGCCAGCAGCCCTATCGGACCTAGCTCTGGAAACACCATATATTTT. This encodes CASSPIGPSSGNTIYF.